Following are 11 T cell receptor beta chains from one sample sequenced in a study of early T cells in non-severe SARS-CoV-2 infection. MiXCR, applied by TCRdb to the 5' RACE reads, yields one record per CDR3 protein. The sample holds tens of thousands of distinct CDR3 sequences, about 5% seen once. Sequencing was done on a sample of whole blood. The source is an adult who was a healthcare worker with PCR-confirmed SARS-CoV-2 infection or an uninfected control (not recorded which).

This clonotype was observed a few times. The CDR3 bases are TGTGCCAGCAGAGTCACCGGGCAAGAGACCCAGTACTTC. This gives the protein CASRVTGQETQYF. The V gene is TRBV7-9, the J gene TRBJ2-5; D remains ambiguous. CDR3 size: 13 residues. Trimming pared 6 bases from V and 2 bases from J, leaving 10 bases between. Germline-derived CDR1 and CDR2 are SEHNR and FQNEAQ (reference sequence).

This clonotype was seen at least ten times. This chain uses TRBV20-1 with TRBJ1-2; TRBD1 aligns across 11 bases. Germline V gene sequence: CDR1 DFQATT, CDR2 SNEGSKA (reference sequence). The CDR3 length is 13 residues. The junction had 2 bases not matched to a gene; V was cut back by 5 bases and J by 3 bases. The DNA for the CDR3 is TGCAGTGCTCTGGGACAGGGGGACTATGGCTACACCTTC. Encoded protein: CSALGQGDYGYTF.

This clonotype was detected many times. This sequence joins TRBV21-1 and TRBJ2-7; the table's D call, TRBD1, was not checked against the DNA. TRBV21-1 is a known pseudogene. The CDR3 is 15 residues long. For the CDR3, the DNA is TGTGCCAGCAGCAACCGACGGACAGCAACCTACGAGCAGTACTTC. This sequence encodes CASSNRRTATYEQYF.

The CDR3 spells CASSANPGQGGPYEQYF. In nucleotides, the CDR3 is TGTGCCAGCAGCGCAAATCCGGGACAAGGGGGTCCCTACGAGCAGTACTTC. The chain joins TRBV9 to TRBJ2-7, with D maybe TRBD1 (6 bases). The CDR3 covers 17 residues. Trimming left V 3 bases short and J 2 bases short, with 21 bases between. The germline gives CDR1 SGDLS, CDR2 YYNGEE.

This clonotype was seen many times. This chain joins TRBV4-1 and TRBJ1-3; no clear D gene. Germline loops: CDR1 MGHRA, CDR2 YSYEKL. This CDR3 has 16 residues. V lost 0 bases, J lost 4 bases, and 13 bases lay in between. The CDR3 is CASSQDRSLVGNTIYF. CDR3 sequence (DNA): TGCGCCAGCAGCCAAGACAGGAGTTTGGTCGGAAACACCATATATTTT.

This clonotype occurred a few times. The gene calls are TRBV7-2 and TRBJ2-5, with D uncertain. The CDR3 totals 15 residues. Trimming took 1 base from V and 5 from J, leaving 14 bases between them. Germline CDR1 reads SGHTA; CDR2 reads FQGNSA. For the CDR3, the DNA is TGTGCCAGCAGCTTAGGTCCACTGAGAGAGGAGACCCAGTACTTC. This encodes CASSLGPLREETQYF. Combining the CDR3 with reference TRBV7-2 and TRBJ2-5 gives the whole variable domain GAGVSQSPSNKVTEKGKDVELRCDPISGHTALYWYRQSLGQGLEFLIYFQGNSAPDKSGLPSDRFSAERTGGSVSTLTIQRTQQEDSAVYLCASSLGPLREETQYFGPGTRLLVL.

This clonotype came up many times. The CDR3: CASSIAGLGDNEQFF. The CDR3 DNA reads as TGTGCCAGTAGTATTGCTGGGTTAGGCGACAATGAGCAGTTCTTC. The rearrangement links TRBV19 to TRBJ2-1, with D uncertain. This CDR3 comprises 15 residues. Trimming took 3 bases from V and 5 from J, leaving 14 bases between them. Germline loops: CDR1 LNHDA, CDR2 SQIVND (reference sequence).

This clonotype was seen only a few times. The genes are TRBV3-1 and TRBJ2-7, with unresolved D. The germline V gene has CDR1 LGHDT and CDR2 YNNKEL (reference sequence). V lost 0 bases, J lost 3 bases, and 12 bases lay in between. CDR3 size: 15 residues. The CDR3 DNA sequence: TGTGCCAGCAGCCAAGAAGGAGACGGAGACTACGAGCAGTACTTC. This gives the protein CASSQEGDGDYEQYF.

This clonotype was counted many times. The J gene is TRBJ2-3, the V gene TRBV6-9, with 9 bases lining up with TRBD2. This CDR3 has 18 amino acids. The ends lost 0 bases at V and 6 bases at J; junction bases unmatched: 13. Germline CDR1 and CDR2: MNHGY and SVAAGI. The CDR3 region is CASSYSAGGPRTSDTQYF. CDR3 DNA sequence: TGTGCCAGCAGTTATTCCGCGGGGGGGCCAAGAACGAGTGATACGCAGTATTTT.

This clonotype has a count of ten or more. This chain uses TRBV5-1 with TRBJ2-1; no firm D call. Germline-derived CDR1 and CDR2 are SGHRS and YFSETQ. The V end lost 5 bases, the J end lost 5 bases, and 11 bases lay between the germline ends. The CDR3 has 13 residues. The CDR3 reads CASSEQVHNEQFF. DNA for the CDR3: TGCGCCAGCAGTGAACAAGTCCACAATGAGCAGTTCTTC.

This clonotype has at least ten counts. This chain uses TRBV7-9 with TRBJ2-3; no firm D call. V gave up 0 bases and J gave up 2 bases, with 12 bases separating them. The CDR3 is 16 amino acids. The V gene's germline CDR1 is SEHNR and CDR2 FQNEAQ (reference sequence). CDR3 region: CASSLASWGTTDTQYF. The CDR3 DNA follows: TGTGCCAGCAGCTTAGCGAGTTGGGGTACCACAGATACGCAGTATTTT.